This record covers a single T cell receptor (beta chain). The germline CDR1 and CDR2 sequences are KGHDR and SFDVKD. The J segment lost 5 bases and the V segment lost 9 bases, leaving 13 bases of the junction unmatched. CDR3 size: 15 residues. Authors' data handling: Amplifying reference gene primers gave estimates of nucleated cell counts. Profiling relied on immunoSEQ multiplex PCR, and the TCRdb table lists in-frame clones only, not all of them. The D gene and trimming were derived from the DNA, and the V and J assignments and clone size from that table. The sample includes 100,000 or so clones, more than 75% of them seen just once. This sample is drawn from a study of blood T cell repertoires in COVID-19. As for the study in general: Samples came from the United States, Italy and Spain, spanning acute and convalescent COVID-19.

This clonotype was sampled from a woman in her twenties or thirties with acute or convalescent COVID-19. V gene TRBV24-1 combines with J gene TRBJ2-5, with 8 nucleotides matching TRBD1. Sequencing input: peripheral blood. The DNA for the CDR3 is TGTGCCACCTCTGGGGCAGGGGGCGGAAGGGAGACCCAGTACTTC. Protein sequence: CATSGAGGGRETQYF.